Each of the 5 T cell receptor beta chains below was sequenced from the same sample in a study of PD-1 blockade in classical Hodgkin lymphoma. Here immunoSEQ multiplex PCR was the method, and the copy in TCRdb shows in-frame clones only, minus some. The sample yields 90,000 to 100,000 clones, roughly 90% seen once. Each patient's relapse followed autologous stem cell transplantation, and brentuximab vedotin exposure varied. Sequenced material: peripheral blood mononuclear cells (PBMCs), taken at baseline. The receptors here all came from a human donor with classical Hodgkin lymphoma.

J is TRBJ2-4 and V is TRBV5-4; 14 nucleotides align to TRBD2. This CDR3 is 18 amino acids long. Looked up from germline, CDR1 is SGHNT and CDR2 is YYREEE (reference sequence). J lost 3 bases, V lost 4 bases, and 9 bases had no gene match. The CDR3 sequence: CASSRGLAGETIKNIQYF. The CDR3 nucleotides read TGTGCCAGCAGCCGGGGACTAGCGGGAGAAACGATCAAAAACATTCAGTACTTC.

The V call is TRBV28, the J call TRBJ2-7, with TRBD2 identical over 7 bases. The trim removed 3 bases at V and 5 bases at J, leaving 4 bases unmatched. The CDR3 length is 13 residues. The germline gives CDR1 MDHEN, CDR2 SYDVKM. The chain's CDR3 is CASSLVGGNEQYF. CDR3 in DNA: TGTGCCAGCAGTTTGGTGGGAGGGAACGAGCAGTACTTC.

This clone has a single count. The rearrangement links TRBV25-1 to TRBJ2-1; possible D gene TRBD2, 5 bases. V lost 6 bases to trimming and J lost 3 bases, with 21 bases between them. The germline V gene has CDR1 MGHDK and CDR2 SYGVNS. The CDR3 consists of 17 residues. CDR3 sequence reads: CASSPGWRSNGYNEQFF. CDR3 in DNA: TGTGCCAGCAGCCCTGGTTGGAGGTCAAACGGCTACAATGAGCAGTTCTTC. The full variable domain, in which reference TRBV25-1 and TRBJ2-1 provide the parts outside the CDR3, is EADIYQTPRYLVIGTGKKITLECSQTMGHDKMYWYQQDPGMELHLIHYSYGVNSTEKGDLSSESTVSRIRTEHFPLTLESARPSHTSQYLCASSPGWRSNGYNEQFFGPGTRLTVL.

J is TRBJ2-5 and V is TRBV4-1; TRBD2 matches 8 bases. CDR3 size: 14 residues. Losses at the gene ends were 2 bases for V and 5 bases for J; bases not matched to a gene: 4. CDR1 MGHRA and CDR2 YSYEKL come from the germline V gene. The CDR3 DNA follows: TGCGCCAGCAGCCAAAGACTAGCGATGGAGACCCAGTACTTC. Translating gives CASSQRLAMETQYF.

As to this clone: The sample contains more than one DNA sequence encoding this CDR3. The V call is TRBV30, the J call TRBJ1-1; D gene unclear. Germline CDR1 GTSNPN, CDR2 SVGIG (reference sequence). The CDR3 sequence is 13 residues long. V lost 0 bases and J lost 2, with 7 bases in between. CDR3 sequence reads: CAWSVEGNTEAFF. In nucleotides, the CDR3 is TGTGCCTGGAGTGTAGAGGGAAACACTGAAGCTTTCTTT.